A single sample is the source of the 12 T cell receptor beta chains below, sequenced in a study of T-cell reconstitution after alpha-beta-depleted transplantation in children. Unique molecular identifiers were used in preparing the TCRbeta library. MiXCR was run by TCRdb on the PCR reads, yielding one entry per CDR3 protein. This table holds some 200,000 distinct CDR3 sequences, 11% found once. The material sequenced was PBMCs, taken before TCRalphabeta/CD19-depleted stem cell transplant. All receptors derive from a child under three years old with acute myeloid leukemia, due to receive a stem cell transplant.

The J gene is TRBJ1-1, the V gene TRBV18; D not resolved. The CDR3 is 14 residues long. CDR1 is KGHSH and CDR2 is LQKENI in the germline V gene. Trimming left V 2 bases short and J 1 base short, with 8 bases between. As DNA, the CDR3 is TGTGCCAGCTCACCAGTCGACCAGAACACTGAAGCTTTCTTT. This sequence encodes CASSPVDQNTEAFF.

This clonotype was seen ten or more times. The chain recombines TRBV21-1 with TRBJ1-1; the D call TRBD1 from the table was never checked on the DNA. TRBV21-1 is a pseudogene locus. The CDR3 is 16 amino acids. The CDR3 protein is CASSKANDCPRPEAFF. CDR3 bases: TGTGCCAGCAGCAAAGCCAACGATTGTCCAAGGCCTGAAGCTTTCTTT.

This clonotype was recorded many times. CDR3 amino acids: CASSPSWQNQPQHF. The CDR3 bases are TGTGCCAGCAGCCCGAGCTGGCAAAATCAGCCCCAGCATTTT. The chain uses TRBV7-2 and TRBJ1-5; D is uncertain. Germline V gives CDR1 SGHTA, CDR2 FQGNSA. Trimming stripped 5 bases from V and 4 bases from J, with 12 bases between. This CDR3 spans 14 amino acids.

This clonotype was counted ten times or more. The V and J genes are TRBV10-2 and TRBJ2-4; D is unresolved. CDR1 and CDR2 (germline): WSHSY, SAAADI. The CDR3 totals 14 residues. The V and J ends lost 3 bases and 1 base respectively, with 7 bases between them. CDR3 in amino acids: CASSDGSAKNIQYF. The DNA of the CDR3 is TGCGCCAGCAGTGATGGAAGCGCCAAAAACATTCAGTACTTC.

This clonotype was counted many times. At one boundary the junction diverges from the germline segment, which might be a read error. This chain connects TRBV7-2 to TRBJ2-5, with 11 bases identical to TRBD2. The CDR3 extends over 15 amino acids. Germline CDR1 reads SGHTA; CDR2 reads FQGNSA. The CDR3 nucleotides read TGTGCCAGCAGCCTAGCGGGGGGCTCCAGAGAGACCCAGTACTTC. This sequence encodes CASSLAGGSRETQYF.

In DNA form, the CDR3 reads TGTGCCAGCAGTTACTCGAATCGGAGGGCCAAGGAGCAGTTCTTC. Translation: CASSYSNRRAKEQFF. The rearrangement links TRBV6-5 to TRBJ2-1, with D perhaps matching TRBD2 (6 bases). There are 15 residues in the CDR3. The V and J ends lost 0 bases and 10 bases respectively, with 16 bases between them. Germline-derived CDR1 and CDR2 are MNHEY and SVGAGI.

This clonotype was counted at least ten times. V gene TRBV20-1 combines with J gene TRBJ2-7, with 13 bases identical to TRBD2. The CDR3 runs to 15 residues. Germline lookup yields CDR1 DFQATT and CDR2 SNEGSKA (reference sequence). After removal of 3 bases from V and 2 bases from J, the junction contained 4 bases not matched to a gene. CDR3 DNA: TGCAGTGCTAGGGGACTAGCGGGGAATCCCTACGAGCAGTACTTC. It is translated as CSARGLAGNPYEQYF.

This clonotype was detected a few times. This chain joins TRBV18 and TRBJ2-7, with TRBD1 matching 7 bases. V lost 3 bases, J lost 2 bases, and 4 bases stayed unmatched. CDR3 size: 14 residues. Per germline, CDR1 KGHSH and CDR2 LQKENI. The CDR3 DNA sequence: TGTGCCAGCTCACCCACCGGGACAGCCTACGAGCAGTACTTC. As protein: CASSPTGTAYEQYF. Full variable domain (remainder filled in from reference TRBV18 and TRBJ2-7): NAGVMQNPRHLVRRRGQEARLRCSPMKGHSHVYWYRQLPEEGLKFMVYLQKENIIDESGMPKERFSAEFPKEGPSILRIQQVVRGDSAAYFCASSPTGTAYEQYFGPGTRLTVT.

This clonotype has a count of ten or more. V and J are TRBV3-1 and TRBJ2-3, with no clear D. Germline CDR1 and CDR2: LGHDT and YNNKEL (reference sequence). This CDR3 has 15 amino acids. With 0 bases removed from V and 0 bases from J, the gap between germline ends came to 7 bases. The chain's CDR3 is CASSQDPLSTDTQYF. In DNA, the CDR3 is TGTGCCAGCAGCCAAGATCCCCTTAGCACAGATACGCAGTATTTT.

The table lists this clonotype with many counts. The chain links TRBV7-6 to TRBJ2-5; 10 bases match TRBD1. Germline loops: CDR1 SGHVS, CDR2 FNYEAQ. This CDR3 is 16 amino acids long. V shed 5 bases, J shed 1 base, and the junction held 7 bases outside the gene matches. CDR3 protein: CASSLGQGIVQETQYF. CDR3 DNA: TGTGCCAGCAGCCTGGGACAGGGGATTGTCCAAGAGACCCAGTACTTC.

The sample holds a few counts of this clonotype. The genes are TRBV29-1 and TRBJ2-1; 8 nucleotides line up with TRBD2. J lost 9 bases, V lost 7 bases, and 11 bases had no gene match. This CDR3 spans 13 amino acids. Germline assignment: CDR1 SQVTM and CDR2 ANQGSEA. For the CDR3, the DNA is TGCAGCGGCCTTGGGCGGGAGGTTCGTGAGCAGTTCTTC. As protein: CSGLGREVREQFF.

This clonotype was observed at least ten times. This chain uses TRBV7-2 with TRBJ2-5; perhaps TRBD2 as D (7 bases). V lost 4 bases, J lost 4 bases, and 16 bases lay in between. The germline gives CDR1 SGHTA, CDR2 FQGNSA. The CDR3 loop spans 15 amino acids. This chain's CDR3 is CASSWGAGVGETQYF. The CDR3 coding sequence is TGTGCCAGCAGCTGGGGGGCGGGAGTTGGAGAGACCCAGTACTTC.